These 3 T cell receptor beta chains were sequenced from one sample in a study of tissue T cells after allogeneic stem cell transplantation. This table comes from immunoSEQ multiplex PCR, and its TCRdb copy is limited to in-frame clones, with some not included. The sample shows about 48,000 clones, around 70% of them seen only once. Material for sequencing was sorted cells pooled from one or two spleens. The receptors derive from a pool of C57BL/6 mice in good health.

This clone has just a few counts. The gene symbols are mouse symbols. The observed sequence ends 1 residue before the CDR3 terminus, with the missing tail filled in from the germline J gene. The V gene is TRBV19, the J gene TRBJ2-7; 12 bases are shared with TRBD2. Per germline, CDR1 FNHDT and CDR2 SITEND (reference sequence). J gave up 7 bases and V 4 bases, and 9 bases lay outside the gene matches. The CDR3 is 15 residues long. CDR3 DNA (partial): TGTGCCAGCAGTCTCGACTGGGGGGGCGCGAGGGAACAGTAC. It yields the protein CASSLDWGGAREQY. The full CDR3 reads CASSLDWGGAREQYF. Drawing the rest from reference TRBV19 and TRBJ2-7, the complete variable domain is GGIITQTPKFLIGQEGQKLTLKCQQNFNHDTMYWYRQDSGKGLRLIYYSITENDLQKGDLSEGYDASREKKSSFSLTVTSAQKNEMAVFLCASSLDWGGAREQYFGPGTRLTVL.

Concerning this clone: Any gene name here is a mouse gene name. The read ends 1 residue before the CDR3 terminus; that terminus is restored from the germline J gene. The chain is built from TRBV13-1 and TRBJ1-4, with unresolved D. CDR3 length equals 14 residues. V shed 2 bases and J shed 0 bases, with 5 bases lying between them. Germline-derived CDR1 and CDR2 are NSHNY and SYGAGN. Incomplete CDR3 DNA: TGTGCCAGCAGTGAACGGATTTCCAACGAAAGATTATTT. Protein sequence: CASSERISNERLF. The whole CDR3 sequence reads CASSERISNERLFF.

On this clone itself: The gene names given are mouse names. The CDR3 extends 1 residue past the end of the read, so its final part is completed from the germline J gene. The chain recombines TRBV13-3 with TRBJ2-1; 8 bases map to TRBD2. With 1 base clipped from V and 7 bases from J, the junction kept 7 bases outside the gene matches. CDR3 length: 15 residues. Germline-derived CDR1 and CDR2 are NNHDY and SYVADS. Incomplete CDR3 DNA: TGTGCCAGCAGTGATAGGTCTGGGGGGAGGGCTGAGCAGTTC. It yields the protein CASSDRSGGRAEQF. The full CDR3 reads CASSDRSGGRAEQFF.